Included here is one TCR beta chain sequence, with context. This entry is derived from a study of blood T cell repertoires in COVID-19. Study-level information: The United States, Italy and Spain were the sources of the acute and convalescent COVID-19 samples. T cells, B-cell-depleted T cells, or PBMCs supplied cDNA or gDNA.

CDR1 MNHEY and CDR2 SMNVEV come from the germline V gene (reference sequence). The CDR3 is 13 amino acids. V lost 2 bases and J 4 bases, leaving 8 bases between the germline ends. In the study's own analysis: Reference gene primer amplification gave nucleated cell count estimates. Assay: immunoSEQ multiplex PCR; the TCRdb copy retains only in-frame clones and omits some. That table furnishes V, J and clone size, whereas the DNA furnished D and trimming. Of roughly 150,000 clones in the sample, approximately 78% are singletons; the top ten hold roughly 3.9%. The chain recombines TRBV27 with TRBJ1-2; maybe TRBD1 (5 bases). The specimen was peripheral blood. The clonotype comes from a woman over 75 with acute or convalescent COVID-19. The CDR3 is CASSLKGAYGYTF. CDR3 coding DNA: TGTGCCAGCAGTTTAAAAGGGGCCTATGGCTACACCTTC.